This T cell receptor beta chain was sequenced in a study of cytomegalovirus exposure and HLA in healthy donors. Study-wide results and caveats: Data from an earlier analysis indicated that most TCR beta V segments were productive either about 87% or about 30% of the time. In a later analysis, TCR association rates varied by HLA locus: DRB1 most, HLA-C fewest. Later genetic work tied a missense DCLRE1C variant to beta-chain V and J trimming.

PCR amplification relied on 60 Vbeta primers (plus 13 Jbeta primers). The repertoire was sequenced with immunoSEQ multiplex PCR; TCRdb's copy has only in-frame clones and lacks some. The sample has some 180,000 clones; 80% are singletons. Per germline, CDR1 GTSNPN and CDR2 SVGIG (reference sequence). This CDR3 has 16 residues. Trimming at V came to 3 bases and at J to 0 bases, leaving 6 bases not matched to a gene. With respect to this clone: Its antigen is not known.

This TCR derives from a woman in her thirties in good health and CMV-seronegative. The source material was PBMCs. The genes are TRBV30 and TRBJ2-2; 8 bases are a match to TRBD1. The CDR3 here is CAWRVTGDSNTGELFF. As DNA, the CDR3 is TGTGCCTGGAGGGTGACAGGGGACTCGAACACCGGGGAGCTGTTTTTT. The variable domain in full, with the rest retrieved from reference TRBV30 and TRBJ2-2, is SQTIHQWPATLVQPVGSPLSLECTVEGTSNPNLYWYRQAAGRGLQLLFYSVGIGQISSEVPQNLSASRPQDRQFILSSKKLLLSDSGFYLCAWRVTGDSNTGELFFGEGSRLTVL.